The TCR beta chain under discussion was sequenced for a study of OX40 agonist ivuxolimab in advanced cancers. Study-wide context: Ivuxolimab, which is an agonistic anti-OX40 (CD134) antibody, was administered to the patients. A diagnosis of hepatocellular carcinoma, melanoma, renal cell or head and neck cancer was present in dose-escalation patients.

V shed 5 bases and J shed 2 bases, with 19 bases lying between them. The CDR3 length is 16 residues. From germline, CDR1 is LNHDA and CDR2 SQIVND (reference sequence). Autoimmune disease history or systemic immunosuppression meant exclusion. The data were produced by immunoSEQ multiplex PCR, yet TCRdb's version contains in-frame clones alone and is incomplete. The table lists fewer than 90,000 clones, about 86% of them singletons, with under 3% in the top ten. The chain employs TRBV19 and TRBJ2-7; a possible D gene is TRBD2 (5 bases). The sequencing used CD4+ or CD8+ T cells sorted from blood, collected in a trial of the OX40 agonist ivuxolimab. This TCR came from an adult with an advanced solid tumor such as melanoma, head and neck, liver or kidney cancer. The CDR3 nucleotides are TGTGCCAGTAGTGAGGTTTGGAGAGCGGAGGCCTACGAGCAGTACTTC. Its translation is CASSEVWRAEAYEQYF.